The rows below give T cell receptor beta chains drawn from one sample of a study of identical twins. Via MiXCR, TCRdb re-called the 5' RACE reads, giving one row per CDR3 protein. This table has about 200,000 distinct CDR3 sequences, about 16% appearing once. The sample was also linked to a second study, of T cells expressing NK-cell markers.

The sample taken for sequencing was CD8+ T cells sorted from blood. The source is a woman younger than 35 in good health. CDR3s leave out the opening cysteine and the closing phenylalanine or tryptophan. The listing skips clone size in some rows; elsewhere it reads once, few, many or a size class.

size	V	CDR3
NA	TRBV7-9	ASTPPGQSDEKLF
NA	TRBV11-2	ASSFWGSAYEQY
NA	TRBV12-5	ASGLGGLNTGELF
NA	TRBV12-3/TRBV12-4	ASGPEGRYQPQH
few	TRBV4-1	ASSQAWTSAYNEQF
few	TRBV12-3/TRBV12-4	ASSYRPNNEQF
few	TRBV12-3/TRBV12-4	ASSSRDTMGETQY
NA	TRBV3-1	ASSQGSTYEQY
few	TRBV7-6	ASSVNGRVGEAF
NA	TRBV12-3/TRBV12-4	ASSLAFTEAF
NA	TRBV2	ASTGGHEQY
few	TRBV7-2	ASSPGTSGRGIDTQY
few	TRBV3-1	ASSQPRQGDEQY
few	TRBV6-5	ASSYGGAEAF
few	TRBV27	ASLGQGGGYT
NA	TRBV6-2/TRBV6-3	ASSPTAPISGNEQF
NA	TRBV20-1	SAREMTSGNTGELF
few	TRBV14	ASSQVQGGETQY
few	TRBV24-1	ATSDFGTDYT
NA	TRBV3-1	ASSQGRKRPYNEQF
few	TRBV6-5	ASSSRTLRDISSYEQY
few	TRBV7-8	ASSSEGVQY
NA	TRBV12-3/TRBV12-4	ASSFYPTNTGELF
few	TRBV11-2	ASSSRATSSYNEQF
NA	TRBV7-9	ASSRDSYPSSYNEQF
once	TRBV15	ATRRSEANVLT
few	TRBV27	ASSLELASQETQY
few	TRBV12-3/TRBV12-4	ASSFGLNQPQH
NA	TRBV3-1	ASSQGNIPYQETQY
few	TRBV3-1	ASSPKTRGEQY
NA	TRBV5-1	ASSLPLGTSGRFSYNEQF
NA	TRBV11-2	ASTLSGASSYNEQF
NA	TRBV27	ASSSILAGGGNEQF
few	TRBV6-1	ASRRGTRWSETQY
few	TRBV9	ASSSGLSTDTQY
few	TRBV10-1	ASRKTGNEQY
NA	TRBV6-5	ASSYWAGMNTEAF
few	TRBV25-1	ASSESASSGNTIY
many	TRBV12-3/TRBV12-4	ASSFGTVTDTQY
few	TRBV6-1	ASRSVSYNEQF
few	TRBV20-1	SARDAYEQY
NA	TRBV5-5	ASSSLAGEVSF
few	TRBV5-1	ARLEGRGNQETQY
few	TRBV4-1	ASSQDQPAGTYEQY
many	TRBV5-1	ASSSGGANTEAF
few	TRBV7-8	ASSLAMPGTGWMLGEKLF
many	TRBV27	ASSSGGGAKNIQY
NA	TRBV12-5	ASGHWRWDQETQY
NA	TRBV6-2/TRBV6-3	ASSYPTYEQY
NA	TRBV4-1	ASSPHRSGTEAF
NA	TRBV27	ASSPPTSGGLSTGELF
few	TRBV10-2	ASLGLAGGGTDTQY
NA	TRBV29-1	SVPSRGSSYEQY
few	TRBV7-2	ASSPEWSSNNEQF
NA	TRBV6-1	ASSQTSGYNEQF
NA	TRBV7-2	ASSVEGFSYNEQF
NA	TRBV27	ASSLLAGLTDTQY
NA	TRBV7-9	ASSLYGDEQY
few	TRBV9	ASSVGEGLSYEQY